This is a list of T cell receptor beta chains from one sample in a study of blood T cells in healthy people across ages. Each CDR3 protein gets one entry after TCRdb re-called the 5' RACE reads with MiXCR. Seen here are around 1,900,000 distinct CDR3 sequences, about 39% observed once, and the top ten hold more than 20%. Sequenced sample: blood. These receptors all come from a human donor in good health. The CDR3 runs from the conserved cysteine through the conserved F or W. The order of the fields is V gene, clone size, J gene, D gene, CDR3 protein, CDR3 DNA. The D gene is left open where the match is weak. Rows give clone size only sometimes, using once, few, many, or a class for an expanded clone.

v_call: TRBV10-3; clone_size: few; j_call: TRBJ2-7; d_call: NA; cdr3_aa: CAISELRAVSSYEQYF; cdr3_nt: TGTGCCATCAGTGAATTGAGGGCAGTGAGCTCCTACGAGCAGTACTTC
v_call: TRBV4-3; clone_size: NA; j_call: TRBJ2-3; d_call: TRBD2; cdr3_aa: CASSQEGRGGSTDTQYF; cdr3_nt: TGCGCCAGCAGCCAAGAGGGGCGGGGGGGCAGTACAGATACGCAGTATTTT
v_call: TRBV7-2; clone_size: few; j_call: TRBJ2-7; d_call: TRBD2; cdr3_aa: CASSLLGVGGGSYEQYF; cdr3_nt: TGTGCCAGCAGTTTATTAGGGGTCGGCGGGGGCTCCTACGAGCAGTACTTC
v_call: TRBV4-1; clone_size: NA; j_call: TRBJ2-5; d_call: NA; cdr3_aa: CASSQDYFQETQYF; cdr3_nt: TGCGCCAGCAGCCAAGATTACTTTCAAGAGACCCAGTACTTC
v_call: TRBV5-6; clone_size: NA; j_call: TRBJ1-2; d_call: TRBD1; cdr3_aa: CASSFGTGSYYGYTF; cdr3_nt: TGTGCCAGCAGCTTTGGGACAGGGAGTTACTATGGCTACACCTTC
v_call: TRBV20-1; clone_size: NA; j_call: TRBJ1-2; d_call: NA; cdr3_aa: CSAREGGTFYGCTF; cdr3_nt: TGCAGTGCTAGAGAGGGAGGGACATTCTATGGCTGCACCTTC
v_call: TRBV4-1; clone_size: NA; j_call: TRBJ2-7; d_call: TRBD2; cdr3_aa: CASSQVPRDYYEQYF; cdr3_nt: TGCGCCAGCAGCCAAGTCCCACGGGACTACTACGAGCAGTACTTC
v_call: TRBV11-2; clone_size: NA; j_call: TRBJ2-7; d_call: TRBD2; cdr3_aa: CTSSPRAGNYNEQYF; cdr3_nt: TGTACCAGCAGCCCCCGAGCGGGGAACTACAATGAGCAGTACTTC
v_call: TRBV7-3; clone_size: NA; j_call: TRBJ1-2; d_call: NA; cdr3_aa: CASSLGAGQSYGYTF; cdr3_nt: TGTGCCAGCAGCTTAGGGGCAGGGCAAAGCTATGGCTACACCTTC
v_call: TRBV7-2; clone_size: NA; j_call: TRBJ1-4; d_call: NA; cdr3_aa: CASSPNREEKLFF; cdr3_nt: TGTGCCAGCAGCCCCAACAGGGAGGAAAAACTGTTTTTT
v_call: TRBV6-5; clone_size: NA; j_call: TRBJ2-3; d_call: NA; cdr3_aa: CASSSDRGITDTQYF; cdr3_nt: TGTGCCAGCAGTTCGGACAGAGGGATCACAGATACGCAGTATTTT
v_call: TRBV13; clone_size: NA; j_call: TRBJ2-7; d_call: NA; cdr3_aa: CASSKGRDEQYF; cdr3_nt: TGTGCCAGCAGCAAGGGACGGGACGAGCAGTACTTC
v_call: TRBV20-1; clone_size: many; j_call: TRBJ2-7; d_call: NA; cdr3_aa: CSAPSGGIFYEQYF; cdr3_nt: TGCAGTGCCCCCTCGGGCGGGATCTTCTACGAGCAGTACTTC
v_call: TRBV29-1; clone_size: many; j_call: TRBJ1-2; d_call: NA; cdr3_aa: CSVPAGAGEDVRNYGYTF; cdr3_nt: TGCAGCGTCCCCGCGGGGGCAGGGGAAGATGTAAGGAACTATGGCTACACCTTC
v_call: TRBV5-1; clone_size: NA; j_call: TRBJ2-7; d_call: TRBD1; cdr3_aa: CASSQGAIYEQYF; cdr3_nt: TGCGCCAGCAGCCAGGGGGCCATCTACGAGCAGTACTTC
v_call: TRBV29-1; clone_size: many; j_call: TRBJ2-3; d_call: TRBD2; cdr3_aa: CSVEDGLAVADTQYF; cdr3_nt: TGCAGCGTTGAAGATGGACTAGCGGTAGCAGATACGCAGTATTTT
v_call: TRBV29-1; clone_size: few; j_call: TRBJ2-7; d_call: NA; cdr3_aa: CSVVIRGAPEQYF; cdr3_nt: TGCAGCGTTGTAATCAGGGGGGCTCCCGAGCAGTACTTC
v_call: TRBV7-9; clone_size: NA; j_call: TRBJ2-4; d_call: NA; cdr3_aa: CASSLESVPGYF; cdr3_nt: TGTGCCAGCAGCTTGGAGAGCGTACCGGGGTACTTC
v_call: TRBV5-1; clone_size: NA; j_call: TRBJ1-5; d_call: TRBD1; cdr3_aa: CASSSRDRPLSNQPQHF; cdr3_nt: TGCGCCAGCAGCTCCAGGGACAGACCATTAAGCAATCAGCCCCAGCATTTT
v_call: TRBV5-1; clone_size: few; j_call: TRBJ2-7; d_call: NA; cdr3_aa: CASRVKGGYEQYF; cdr3_nt: TGCGCCAGCAGGGTGAAGGGGGGCTACGAGCAGTACTTC
v_call: TRBV4-3; clone_size: NA; j_call: TRBJ1-1; d_call: NA; cdr3_aa: CASSQEGEVTEAFF; cdr3_nt: TGCGCCAGCAGCCAAGAGGGGGAAGTCACTGAAGCTTTCTTT
v_call: TRBV7-2; clone_size: NA; j_call: TRBJ1-2; d_call: NA; cdr3_aa: CASSLATGTDGYTF; cdr3_nt: TGTGCCAGCAGCTTAGCAACAGGGACGGATGGCTACACCTTC
v_call: TRBV20-1; clone_size: NA; j_call: TRBJ1-4; d_call: TRBD1; cdr3_aa: CSAGRTGAPNEKLFF; cdr3_nt: TGCAGTGCAGGGCGCACAGGGGCACCTAATGAAAAACTGTTTTTT
v_call: TRBV20-1; clone_size: few; j_call: TRBJ1-2; d_call: NA; cdr3_aa: CSAPPGLDGYGYTF; cdr3_nt: TGCAGTGCTCCCCCCGGACTGGACGGTTATGGCTACACCTTC
v_call: TRBV12-3/TRBV12-4; clone_size: NA; j_call: TRBJ1-5; d_call: TRBD1; cdr3_aa: CASNGQGGQPQHF; cdr3_nt: TGTGCCAGCAACGGACAGGGCGGACAGCCCCAGCATTTT
v_call: TRBV6-5; clone_size: NA; j_call: TRBJ1-2; d_call: NA; cdr3_aa: CASSYQGGNTF; cdr3_nt: TGTGCCAGCAGTTACCAAGGCGGCAACACCTTC
v_call: TRBV6-1; clone_size: NA; j_call: TRBJ1-2; d_call: TRBD1; cdr3_aa: CASSPLRGVSAYGYTF; cdr3_nt: TGTGCCAGCAGTCCGCTCAGGGGGGTTAGCGCCTATGGCTACACCTTC
v_call: TRBV6-2/TRBV6-3; clone_size: NA; j_call: TRBJ2-7; d_call: TRBD2; cdr3_aa: CASSYQGGTYEQYF; cdr3_nt: TGTGCCAGCAGTTATCAGGGAGGGACCTACGAGCAGTACTTC
v_call: TRBV29-1; clone_size: many; j_call: TRBJ1-2; d_call: TRBD1; cdr3_aa: CSVLIPQGQDYYYGYTF; cdr3_nt: TGCAGCGTTTTAATCCCACAAGGACAGGACTATTACTATGGCTACACCTTC
v_call: TRBV25-1; clone_size: NA; j_call: TRBJ1-4; d_call: NA; cdr3_aa: CASSADGTQGEKLFF; cdr3_nt: TGTGCCAGCAGTGCGGACGGGACCCAGGGGGAAAAACTGTTTTTT
v_call: TRBV4-1; clone_size: many; j_call: TRBJ2-6; d_call: NA; cdr3_aa: CASSQDQGTGANVLTF; cdr3_nt: TGCGCCAGCAGCCAAGATCAAGGAACTGGGGCCAACGTCCTGACTTTC
v_call: TRBV10-3; clone_size: NA; j_call: TRBJ2-1; d_call: TRBD2; cdr3_aa: CASRGGGDEQFF; cdr3_nt: TGTGCCAGCCGGGGGGGCGGTGATGAGCAGTTCTTC
v_call: TRBV4-1; clone_size: few; j_call: TRBJ2-3; d_call: NA; cdr3_aa: CASSRKVRDSTDTQYF; cdr3_nt: TGCGCCAGCAGCCGCAAAGTGCGGGACAGCACAGATACGCAGTATTTT
v_call: TRBV20-1; clone_size: NA; j_call: TRBJ2-3; d_call: TRBD2; cdr3_aa: CSAARLASTDTQYF; cdr3_nt: TGCAGTGCAGCAAGACTAGCTAGCACAGATACGCAGTATTTT
v_call: TRBV4-3; clone_size: many; j_call: TRBJ2-7; d_call: NA; cdr3_aa: CASSQDVGLGYEQYF; cdr3_nt: TGCGCCAGCAGCCAAGATGTGGGGCTCGGGTACGAGCAGTACTTC
v_call: TRBV6-6; clone_size: NA; j_call: TRBJ2-3; d_call: NA; cdr3_aa: CASSYQGGGVDTQYF; cdr3_nt: TGTGCCAGCAGTTACCAGGGAGGGGGCGTGGATACGCAGTATTTT
v_call: TRBV5-6; clone_size: NA; j_call: TRBJ2-7; d_call: TRBD1; cdr3_aa: CASSPFGQGQFYEQYF; cdr3_nt: TGTGCCAGCAGCCCATTTGGACAGGGGCAATTCTACGAGCAGTACTTC
v_call: TRBV9; clone_size: few; j_call: TRBJ2-3; d_call: TRBD2; cdr3_aa: CASSDRTSESTDTQYF; cdr3_nt: TGTGCCAGCAGCGATCGGACTAGCGAATCTACAGATACGCAGTATTTT
v_call: TRBV2; clone_size: NA; j_call: TRBJ2-1; d_call: TRBD2; cdr3_aa: CASSYAGGRSWNEQFF; cdr3_nt: TGTGCCAGCAGTTATGCGGGGGGGCGGTCTTGGAATGAGCAGTTCTTC
v_call: TRBV7-3; clone_size: few; j_call: TRBJ2-3; d_call: NA; cdr3_aa: CASSQSFGDTQYF; cdr3_nt: TGTGCCAGCAGCCAATCATTTGGAGATACGCAGTATTTT
v_call: TRBV4-3; clone_size: NA; j_call: TRBJ1-4; d_call: NA; cdr3_aa: CASSHPQGEKLFF; cdr3_nt: TGCGCCAGCAGCCATCCCCAGGGGGAAAAACTGTTTTTT
v_call: TRBV11-3; clone_size: NA; j_call: TRBJ1-6; d_call: NA; cdr3_aa: CASSSGDTPNSPLHF; cdr3_nt: TGTGCCAGCAGCTCCGGGGATACCCCTAATTCACCCCTCCACTTT
v_call: TRBV7-9; clone_size: NA; j_call: TRBJ1-5; d_call: TRBD1; cdr3_aa: CASSLAYRGSNQPQHF; cdr3_nt: TGTGCCAGCAGCTTAGCTTACAGGGGGAGCAATCAGCCCCAGCATTTT
v_call: TRBV27; clone_size: NA; j_call: TRBJ2-1; d_call: NA; cdr3_aa: CASSLSGSFHNEQFF; cdr3_nt: TGTGCCAGCAGTTTATCTGGCTCCTTCCACAATGAGCAGTTCTTC
v_call: TRBV4-3; clone_size: NA; j_call: TRBJ1-5; d_call: NA; cdr3_aa: CASSQTNLNQPQHF; cdr3_nt: TGCGCCAGCAGCCAAACAAACCTCAATCAGCCCCAGCATTTT
v_call: TRBV7-2; clone_size: NA; j_call: TRBJ2-7; d_call: NA; cdr3_aa: CASSFGRQVHEQYF; cdr3_nt: TGTGCCAGCAGCTTTGGCCGACAGGTCCACGAGCAGTACTTC
v_call: TRBV5-5; clone_size: few; j_call: TRBJ2-7; d_call: TRBD1; cdr3_aa: CASSGGTGLYEQYF; cdr3_nt: TGTGCCAGCAGCGGCGGGACAGGGTTGTACGAGCAGTACTTC
v_call: TRBV6-1; clone_size: NA; j_call: TRBJ2-7; d_call: TRBD2; cdr3_aa: CASSEARGVEQYF; cdr3_nt: TGTGCCAGCAGTGAAGCGCGGGGGGTCGAGCAGTACTTC
v_call: TRBV7-9; clone_size: few; j_call: TRBJ2-4; d_call: NA; cdr3_aa: CASSPNRDPSYVQYF; cdr3_nt: TGTGCCAGCAGCCCAAACAGGGACCCGTCCTACGTGCAGTACTTC
v_call: TRBV7-3; clone_size: NA; j_call: TRBJ1-1; d_call: NA; cdr3_aa: CASSLDPGAEAFF; cdr3_nt: TGTGCCAGCAGCTTAGATCCGGGGGCTGAAGCTTTCTTT
v_call: TRBV7-2; clone_size: few; j_call: TRBJ2-1; d_call: TRBD2; cdr3_aa: CASSFVAGGEYEQFF; cdr3_nt: TGTGCCAGCAGCTTTGTAGCGGGGGGGGAGTATGAGCAGTTCTTC
v_call: TRBV5-1; clone_size: NA; j_call: TRBJ2-5; d_call: TRBD1; cdr3_aa: CASSSGTEPYKQYF; cdr3_nt: TGCGCCAGCAGCTCCGGGACAGAACCCTACAAGCAGTACTTC
v_call: TRBV12-3/TRBV12-4; clone_size: NA; j_call: TRBJ2-2; d_call: NA; cdr3_aa: CASSPRYGATGELFF; cdr3_nt: TGTGCCAGCAGCCCCCGCTACGGGGCAACCGGGGAGCTGTTTTTT
v_call: TRBV7-3; clone_size: NA; j_call: TRBJ2-1; d_call: NA; cdr3_aa: CASSLRFEGRNEQFF; cdr3_nt: TGTGCCAGCAGCTTAAGGTTCGAAGGTCGAAATGAGCAGTTCTTC
v_call: TRBV7-2; clone_size: many; j_call: TRBJ2-7; d_call: NA; cdr3_aa: CASSLELSSYEQYF; cdr3_nt: TGTGCCAGCAGCTTAGAACTATCCTCCTACGAGCAGTACTTC